This T cell receptor beta chain was documented in a study of cytomegalovirus exposure and HLA in healthy donors. About the study: The roughly 110 validation repertoires were reported in a later analysis to have been generated on the same platform as the approximately 600 first-cohort repertoires.

Libraries were prepared by immunoSEQ multiplex PCR; TCRdb keeps only in-frame clonotypes and omits some of them. The sample yields approximately 98,000 clones, under 97% seen once. From germline, CDR1 is MNHEY and CDR2 SMNVEV (reference sequence). CDR3 length: 15 residues. V was shortened by 4 bases and J by 4 bases, with 14 bases between the two germline ends. This TCR came from a woman between 18 and 29 years old in good health and CMV-seronegative. The specimen sequenced was PBMCs. This sequence joins TRBV27 and TRBJ2-1, with D maybe TRBD1 (5 bases). In DNA, the CDR3 is TGTGCCAGCAGTTCTCTGGGGCGTGGGTACAATGAGCAGTTCTTC. Protein sequence: CASSSLGRGYNEQFF.